This T cell receptor beta chain was observed in a study of shared clonotypes between healthy human individuals. The CDR3 contains 13 residues. In germline, CDR1 is SGHDT, CDR2 YYEEEE. Sequencing was performed with immunoSEQ multiplex PCR; in TCRdb, only in-frame clones are kept and a portion is missing. Among 450,000 to 500,000 clones listed, over 70% were seen once. Concerning this clone itself: This likely stems from a read error, as it lies one base from a far larger clone.

This chain links TRBV5-6 with TRBJ1-1; maybe TRBD1 (5 bases). The clonotype was recovered from a woman aged 40 to 50 in good health. Some clones in this sample may be carry-over from other donors' samples. Specimen: PBMCs. This chain's CDR3 is CTSSLKRGTEAFF. As DNA, the CDR3 is TGTACCAGCAGCTTGAAGAGGGGAACTGAAGCTTTCTTT. The entire variable domain, with the rest obtained from reference TRBV5-6 and TRBJ1-1, is as follows: DAGVTQSPTHLIKTRGQQVTLRCSPKSGHDTVSWYQQALGQGPQFIFQYYEEEERQRGNFPDRFSGHQFPNYSSELNVNALLLGDSALYLCTSSLKRGTEAFFGQGTRLTVV.